Presented here are 6 T cell receptor beta chains from one specimen sequenced in a study of blood T cells in healthy people across ages. Using a J-beta primer mix together with a sample-barcoded 5' primer, a second PCR was run for about 6 to 11 cycles. TCRdb ran MiXCR on the 5' RACE reads and lists one entry per CDR3 protein. The table shows 1.5 million to 2 million distinct CDR3 sequences, with roughly 49% occurring only once. Source material: blood. Receptors were obtained from a woman aged 40 to 55 in good health.

CDR3 bases: TGTGCCAGCAGTCCCGCCCCCTGGACATACAATGAGCAGTTCTTC. This translates into CASSPAPWTYNEQFF. This chain uses TRBV12-3 or TRBV12-4 with TRBJ2-1; a possible D gene is TRBD1 (5 bases). V lost 5 bases and J 4 bases, leaving 15 bases between the germline ends. There are 15 residues in the CDR3.

This clonotype was seen a handful of times. The genes are TRBV29-1 and TRBJ2-5, with 7 nucleotides matching TRBD2. This CDR3 is 14 amino acids long. The ends lost 7 bases at V and 5 bases at J; junction bases unmatched: 13. CDR1 SQVTM and CDR2 ANQGSEA come from the germline V gene. In DNA, the CDR3 is TGCAGCGGATGGCGGACGGTCGGGGGGGAGACCCAGTACTTC. Its translation: CSGWRTVGGETQYF.

The V gene is TRBV6-5, the J gene TRBJ2-5, with TRBD2 matching 8 bases. V trimming: 10 bases; J trimming: 5 bases; junction bases outside the gene matches: 15. There are 15 residues in the CDR3. The germline V gene has CDR1 MNHEY and CDR2 SVGAGI. The CDR3 nucleotides read TGTGCCAACATCGGGACTAGGGAGATCGGGGAGACCCAGTACTTC. Translation: CANIGTREIGETQYF.

With respect to this clonotype: A much larger clone sits a single nucleotide away, making a read error possible. This chain connects TRBV7-2 to TRBJ1-2; D is unresolved. CDR3 length: 13 residues. The germline gives CDR1 SGHTA, CDR2 FQGNSA. CDR3 in DNA: TGTGCCAGCAGCCCGACCGCTAACCATGGCTACACCTTC. Residues: CASSPTANHGYTF.

The V call is TRBV20-1, the J call TRBJ2-1; 10 bases fit TRBD2. The CDR3 is made up of 16 amino acids. V shed 4 bases, J shed 0 bases, and the junction held 6 bases outside the gene matches. Looked up from germline, CDR1 is DFQATT and CDR2 is SNEGSKA (reference sequence). The CDR3 is CSATRAGGSSYNEQFF. For the CDR3, the DNA is TGCAGTGCTACTAGAGCGGGGGGGAGCTCCTACAATGAGCAGTTCTTC.

This clonotype has only a few counts. The chain links TRBV5-1 to TRBJ2-3; 9 bases map to TRBD1. The CDR3 sequence is 15 residues long. Per the germline V gene, CDR1 is SGHRS and CDR2 is YFSETQ. After removal of 2 bases from V and 1 base from J, the junction contained 2 bases not matched to a gene. CDR3 amino acids: CASSFWDRGTDTQYF. For the CDR3, the DNA is TGCGCCAGCAGCTTCTGGGACAGGGGCACAGATACGCAGTATTTT.